The subject of this entry is one T cell receptor beta chain. The antigen remains unidentified. The record originates from a study of cytomegalovirus exposure and HLA in healthy donors. Turning to the study itself: Prior work identified roughly 120 million unique TCR beta sequences in about 179 million T cells. From HLA-typed donors, an early data release held 70 million to 100 million unique TCRs. Study-wide results and limits: The dataset shows that most TCR sequences were rare, while some public TCRs occurred in many donors. For TCR beta chains, V- and J-gene trimming was later linked to a missense DCLRE1C variant.

J gave up 5 bases and V 7 bases, and 4 bases lay outside the gene matches. The CDR3 has 14 residues. The germline gives CDR1 SEHNR, CDR2 FQNEAQ (reference sequence). PCR primers comprised 60 Vbeta and 13 Jbeta primers. Sequencing used immunoSEQ multiplex PCR; TCRdb keeps in-frame clones, though not all of them. Here the sample spans about 73,000 clones, roughly 71% being singletons. Sequenced material: PBMCs. The chain couples TRBV7-9 to TRBJ1-6, with TRBD1 matching 8 bases. This receptor was obtained from a man aged 65 to 85 in good health and CMV-seronegative. The CDR3 DNA reads as TGTGCCAGCATTGGACAGGGCCATAATTCACCCCTCCACTTT. Protein product: CASIGQGHNSPLHF.